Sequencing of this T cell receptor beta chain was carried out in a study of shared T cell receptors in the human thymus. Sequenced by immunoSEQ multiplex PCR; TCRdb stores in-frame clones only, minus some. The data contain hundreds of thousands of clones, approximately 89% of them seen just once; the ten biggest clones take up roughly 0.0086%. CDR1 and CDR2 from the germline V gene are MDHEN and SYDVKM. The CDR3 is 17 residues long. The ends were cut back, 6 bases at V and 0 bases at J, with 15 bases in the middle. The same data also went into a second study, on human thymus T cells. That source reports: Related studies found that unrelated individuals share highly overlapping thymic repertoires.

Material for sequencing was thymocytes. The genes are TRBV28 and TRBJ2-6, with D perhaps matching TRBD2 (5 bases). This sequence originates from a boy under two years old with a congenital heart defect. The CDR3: CASRAGLGLSGANVLTF. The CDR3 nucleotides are TGTGCCAGCAGAGCCGGACTGGGTCTCTCTGGGGCCAACGTCCTGACTTTC.